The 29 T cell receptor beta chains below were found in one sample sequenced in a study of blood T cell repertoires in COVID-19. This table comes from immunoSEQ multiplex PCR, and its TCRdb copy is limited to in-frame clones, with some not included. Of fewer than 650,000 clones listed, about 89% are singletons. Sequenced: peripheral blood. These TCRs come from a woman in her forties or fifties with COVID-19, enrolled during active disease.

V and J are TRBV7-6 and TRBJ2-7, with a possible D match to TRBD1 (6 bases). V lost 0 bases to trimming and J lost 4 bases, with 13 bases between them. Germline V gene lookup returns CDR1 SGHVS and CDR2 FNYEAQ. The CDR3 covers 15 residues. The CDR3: CASSLATGLQYEQYF. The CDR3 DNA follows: TGTGCCAGCAGCTTAGCGACAGGACTCCAATACGAGCAGTACTTC.

CDR3 nucleotide sequence: TGTGCCACCTCCGGGTTCCGCTATGGCTACACCTTC. Encoded protein: CATSGFRYGYTF. The chain uses TRBV10-3 and TRBJ1-2; D is unresolved. Trimming left V 10 bases short and J 4 bases short, with 13 bases between. CDR3 size: 12 residues. Germline CDR1 reads ENHRY; CDR2 reads SYGVKD.

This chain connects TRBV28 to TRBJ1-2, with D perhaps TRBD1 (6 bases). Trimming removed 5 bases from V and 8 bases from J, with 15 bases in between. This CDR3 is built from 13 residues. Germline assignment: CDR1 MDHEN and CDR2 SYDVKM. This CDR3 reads CASSQSDRNGYTF. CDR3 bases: TGTGCCAGCAGTCAGTCCGACAGGAACGGCTACACCTTC.

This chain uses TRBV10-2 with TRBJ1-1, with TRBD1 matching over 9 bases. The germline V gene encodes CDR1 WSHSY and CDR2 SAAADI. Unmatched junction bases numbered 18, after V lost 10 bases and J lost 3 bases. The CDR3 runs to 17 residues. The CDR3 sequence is CATHELYRGRRDTEAFF. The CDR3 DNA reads TGCGCCACGCACGAACTTTACAGGGGGCGCCGGGACACTGAAGCTTTCTTT.

CDR3 in DNA: TGTGCCAGCAGTGCCCGGGACAGGGGCACCGGGGAGCTGTTTTTT. Amino acids: CASSARDRGTGELFF. The V gene is TRBV25-1, the J gene TRBJ2-2, with 10 bases fitting TRBD1. This CDR3 is built from 15 residues. The V gene's germline CDR1 is MGHDK and CDR2 SYGVNS. Trimming at V came to 4 bases and at J to 4 bases, leaving 3 bases not matched to a gene.

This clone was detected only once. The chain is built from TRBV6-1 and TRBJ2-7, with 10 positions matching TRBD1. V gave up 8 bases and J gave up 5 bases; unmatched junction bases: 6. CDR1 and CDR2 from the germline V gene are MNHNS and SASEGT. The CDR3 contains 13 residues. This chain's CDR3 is CASGTGTGDEQYF. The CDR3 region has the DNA TGTGCCAGCGGAACCGGGACAGGGGACGAGCAGTACTTC.

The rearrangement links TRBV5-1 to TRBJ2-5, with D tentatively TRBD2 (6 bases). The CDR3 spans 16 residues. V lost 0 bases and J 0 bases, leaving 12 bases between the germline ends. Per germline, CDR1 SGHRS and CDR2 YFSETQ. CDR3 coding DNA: TGCGCCAGCAGCTTGGGGGCAGGGAGGTACCAAGAGACCCAGTACTTC. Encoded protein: CASSLGAGRYQETQYF.

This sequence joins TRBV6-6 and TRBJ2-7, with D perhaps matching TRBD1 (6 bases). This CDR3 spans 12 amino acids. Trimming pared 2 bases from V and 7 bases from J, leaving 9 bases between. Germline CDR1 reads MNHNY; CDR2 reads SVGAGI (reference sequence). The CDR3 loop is CASSYPQGEQYF. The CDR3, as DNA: TGTGCCAGCAGTTACCCCCAGGGGGAGCAGTACTTC.

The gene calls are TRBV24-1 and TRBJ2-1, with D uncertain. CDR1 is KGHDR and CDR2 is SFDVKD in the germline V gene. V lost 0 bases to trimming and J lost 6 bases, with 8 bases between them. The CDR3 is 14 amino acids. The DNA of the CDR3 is TGTGCCACCAGTGATTTGACTGGGCTCAATGAGCAGTTCTTC. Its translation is CATSDLTGLNEQFF.

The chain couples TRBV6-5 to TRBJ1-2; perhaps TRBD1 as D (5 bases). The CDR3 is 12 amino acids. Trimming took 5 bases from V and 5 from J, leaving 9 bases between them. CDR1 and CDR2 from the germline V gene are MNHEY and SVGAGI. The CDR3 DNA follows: TGTGCCAGCAGTCGCACAGGTTATGGCTACACCTTC. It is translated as CASSRTGYGYTF.

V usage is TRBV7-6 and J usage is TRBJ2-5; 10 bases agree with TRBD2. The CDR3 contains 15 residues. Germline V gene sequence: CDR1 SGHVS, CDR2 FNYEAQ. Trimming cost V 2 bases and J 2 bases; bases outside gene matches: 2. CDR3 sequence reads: CASSLMTSGQETQYF. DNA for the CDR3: TGTGCCAGCAGCTTAATGACTAGCGGGCAAGAGACCCAGTACTTC.

The CDR3 spells CASSMVTINEKLFF. CDR3 sequence (DNA): TGTGCCAGTAGTATGGTTACTATTAATGAAAAACTGTTTTTT. V and J are TRBV19 and TRBJ1-4; D gene ambiguous. The CDR3 covers 14 residues. CDR1 LNHDA and CDR2 SQIVND come from the germline V gene (reference sequence). Between the trimmed V and J ends, which lost 3 bases and 4 bases, there was a span of 9 bases.

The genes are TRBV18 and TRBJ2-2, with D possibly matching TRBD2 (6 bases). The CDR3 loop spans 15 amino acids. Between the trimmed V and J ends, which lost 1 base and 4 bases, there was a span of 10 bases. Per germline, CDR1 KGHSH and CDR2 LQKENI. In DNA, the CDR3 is TGTGCCAGCTCACCACGGGGACTTCCCACCGGGGAGCTGTTTTTT. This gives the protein CASSPRGLPTGELFF. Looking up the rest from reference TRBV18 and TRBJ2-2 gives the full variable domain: NAGVMQNPRHLVRRRGQEARLRCSPMKGHSHVYWYRQLPEEGLKFMVYLQKENIIDESGMPKERFSAEFPKEGPSILRIQQVVRGDSAAYFCASSPRGLPTGELFFGEGSRLTVL.

Here the CDR3 reads CASNQDFNSPLHF. The CDR3, as DNA: TGTGCCAGCAATCAGGACTTTAATTCACCCCTCCACTTT. The chain joins TRBV3-1 (or the pseudogene TRBV3-2) to TRBJ1-6; no reliable D call. This CDR3 is 13 amino acids long. CDR1 and CDR2 (germline): LGHDT, YNNKEL (reference sequence). Trimming took 7 bases from V and 6 from J, leaving 10 bases between them.

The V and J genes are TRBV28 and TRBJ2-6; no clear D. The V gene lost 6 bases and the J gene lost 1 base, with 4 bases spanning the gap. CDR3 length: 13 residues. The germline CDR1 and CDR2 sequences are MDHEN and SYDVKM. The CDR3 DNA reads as TGTGCCAGCAGCGTATCTGGGGCCAACGTCCTGACTTTC. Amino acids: CASSVSGANVLTF.

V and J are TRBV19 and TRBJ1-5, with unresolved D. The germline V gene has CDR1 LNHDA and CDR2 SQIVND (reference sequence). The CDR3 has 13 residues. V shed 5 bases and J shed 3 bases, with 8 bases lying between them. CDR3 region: CASSRDFNQPQHF. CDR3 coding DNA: TGTGCCAGTAGTCGGGATTTCAATCAGCCCCAGCATTTT.

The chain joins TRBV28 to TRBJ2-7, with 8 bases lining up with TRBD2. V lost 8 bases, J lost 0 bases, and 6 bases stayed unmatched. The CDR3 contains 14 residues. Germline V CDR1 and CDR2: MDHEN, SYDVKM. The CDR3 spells CASHTSGSSYEQYF. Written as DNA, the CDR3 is TGTGCCAGCCATACTAGCGGCAGCTCCTACGAGCAGTACTTC. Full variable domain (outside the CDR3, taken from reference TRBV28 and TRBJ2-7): DVKVTQSSRYLVKRTGEKVFLECVQDMDHENMFWYRQDPGLGLRLIYFSYDVKMKEKGDIPEGYSVSREKKERFSLILESASTNQTSMYLCASHTSGSSYEQYFGPGTRLTVT.

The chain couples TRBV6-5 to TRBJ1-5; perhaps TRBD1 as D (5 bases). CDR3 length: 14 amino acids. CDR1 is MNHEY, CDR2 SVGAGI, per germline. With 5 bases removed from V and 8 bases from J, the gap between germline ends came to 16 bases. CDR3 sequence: CASSPTASSEPQHF. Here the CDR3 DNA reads TGTGCCAGCAGTCCGACAGCCTCAAGTGAGCCCCAGCATTTT.

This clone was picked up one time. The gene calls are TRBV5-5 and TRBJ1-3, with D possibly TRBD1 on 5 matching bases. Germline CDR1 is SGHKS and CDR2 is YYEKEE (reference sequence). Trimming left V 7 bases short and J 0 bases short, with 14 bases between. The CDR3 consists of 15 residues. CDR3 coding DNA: TGTGCCAGCTCAAAGGGGCCAATCTCTGGAAACACCATATATTTT. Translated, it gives CASSKGPISGNTIYF.

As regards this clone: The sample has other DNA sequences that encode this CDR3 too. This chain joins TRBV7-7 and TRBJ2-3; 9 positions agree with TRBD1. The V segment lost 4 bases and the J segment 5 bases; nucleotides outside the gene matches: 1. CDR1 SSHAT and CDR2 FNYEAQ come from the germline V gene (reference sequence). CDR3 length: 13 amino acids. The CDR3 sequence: CASSSGQGDTQYF. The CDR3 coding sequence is TGTGCCAGCAGCTCGGGACAGGGAGATACGCAGTATTTT.

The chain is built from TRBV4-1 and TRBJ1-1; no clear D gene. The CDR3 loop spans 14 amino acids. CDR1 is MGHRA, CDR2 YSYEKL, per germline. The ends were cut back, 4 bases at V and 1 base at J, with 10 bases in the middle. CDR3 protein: CASSPQGRNTEAFF. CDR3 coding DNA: TGCGCCAGCAGCCCCCAAGGGAGGAACACTGAAGCTTTCTTT.

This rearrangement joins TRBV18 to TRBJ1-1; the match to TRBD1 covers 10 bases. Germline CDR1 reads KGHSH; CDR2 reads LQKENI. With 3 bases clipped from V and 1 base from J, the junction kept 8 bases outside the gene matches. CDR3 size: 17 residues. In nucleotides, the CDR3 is TGTGCCAGCTCACCGCGTGGGACAGGGGCAGGGAACACTGAAGCTTTCTTT. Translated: CASSPRGTGAGNTEAFF.

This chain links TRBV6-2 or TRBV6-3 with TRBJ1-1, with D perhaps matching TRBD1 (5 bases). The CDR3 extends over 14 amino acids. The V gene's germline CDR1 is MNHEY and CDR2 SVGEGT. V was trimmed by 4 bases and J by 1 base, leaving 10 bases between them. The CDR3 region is CASSSLTGNTEAFF. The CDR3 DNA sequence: TGTGCCAGCAGTTCCCTTACAGGGAACACTGAAGCTTTCTTT.

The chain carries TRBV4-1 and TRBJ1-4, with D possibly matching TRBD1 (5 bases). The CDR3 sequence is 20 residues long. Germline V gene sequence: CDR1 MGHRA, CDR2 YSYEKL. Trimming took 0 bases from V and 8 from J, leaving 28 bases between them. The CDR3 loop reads CASSQEGAVLGGGSGEKLFF. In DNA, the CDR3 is TGCGCCAGCAGCCAAGAAGGGGCCGTTTTGGGAGGCGGGAGCGGCGAAAAACTGTTTTTT.

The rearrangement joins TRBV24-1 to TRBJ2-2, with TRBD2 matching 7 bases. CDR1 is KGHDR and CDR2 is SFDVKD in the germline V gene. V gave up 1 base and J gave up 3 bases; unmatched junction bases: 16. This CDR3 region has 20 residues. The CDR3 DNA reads TGTGCCACCAGTGATTTTCTGGGGGGGTCGCAGGGATGGGACACCGGGGAGCTGTTTTTT. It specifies CATSDFLGGSQGWDTGELFF.

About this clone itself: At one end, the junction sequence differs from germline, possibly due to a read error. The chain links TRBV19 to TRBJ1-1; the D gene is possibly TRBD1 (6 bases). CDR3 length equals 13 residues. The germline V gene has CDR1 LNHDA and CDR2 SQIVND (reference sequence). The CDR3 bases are TGTGCCAGTAGTATAGAGAGGGACACGGAAGCTTTCTTT. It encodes CASSIERDTEAFF.

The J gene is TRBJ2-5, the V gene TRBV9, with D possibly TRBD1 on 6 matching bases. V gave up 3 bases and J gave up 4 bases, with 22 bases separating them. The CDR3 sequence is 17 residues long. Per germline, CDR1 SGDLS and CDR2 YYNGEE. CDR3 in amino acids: CASSEGLWGTTRETQYF. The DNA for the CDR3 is TGTGCCAGCAGCGAGGGGCTTTGGGGGACAACGCGAGAGACCCAGTACTTC. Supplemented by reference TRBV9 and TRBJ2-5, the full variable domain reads DSGVTQTPKHLITATGQRVTLRCSPRSGDLSVYWYQQSLDQGLQFLIQYYNGEERAKGNILERFSAQQFPDLHSELNLSSLELGDSALYFCASSEGLWGTTRETQYFGPGTRLLVL.

CDR3 DNA: TGTGCCAGCAGTCCCGACAGGGACACCGGGGAGCTGTTTTTT. Amino acids: CASSPDRDTGELFF. V and J are TRBV6-2 or TRBV6-3 and TRBJ2-2; 7 positions agree with TRBD1. V trimming: 5 bases; J trimming: 3 bases; junction bases outside the gene matches: 3. In germline, CDR1 is MNHEY, CDR2 SVGEGT. CDR3 length equals 14 residues.

CDR3 bases: TGTGCCAGTAGTCTTGGGACTCCAACGTACAATGAGCAGTTCTTC. Protein: CASSLGTPTYNEQFF. The V gene is TRBV19, the J gene TRBJ2-1; possibly TRBD2 for D (6 bases). Trimming cost V 5 bases and J 4 bases, with 15 bases left between them. Germline V gives CDR1 LNHDA, CDR2 SQIVND (reference sequence). This CDR3 region has 15 residues.